The following is a TCR beta chain sequence with its context. Antigen: not known. The CDR3 is 15 amino acids. CDR1 SGHVS and CDR2 FQNEAQ come from the germline V gene. With 5 bases removed from V and 7 bases from J, the gap between germline ends came to 20 bases. This entry comes from a study of cytomegalovirus exposure and HLA in healthy donors. Overall study results and limits: Researchers reported in a later analysis that a missense DCLRE1C variant was tied to TCR beta V- and J-gene trimming. In a later analysis, HLA-associated TCR beta chains were more clonally expanded than equally common others.

It was with 60 Vbeta and 13 Jbeta primers that the PCR ran. Sequencing used immunoSEQ multiplex PCR; TCRdb keeps in-frame clones, though not all of them. This sample yields 90,000 to 110,000 clones, of which roughly four fifths are seen a single time; roughly 1.2% belongs to the top ten. The receptor was isolated from a middle-aged man in good health and CMV-seronegative. V gene TRBV7-8 combines with J gene TRBJ1-2; D is uncertain. The specimen was PBMCs. CDR3 nucleotides: TGTGCCAGCAGCCCCTTCGATACAGTCCCTACTGGCTACACCTTC. Its protein is CASSPFDTVPTGYTF.